This T cell receptor (beta chain) emerged from a study of shared clonotypes between healthy human individuals. Germline V CDR1 and CDR2: LNHDA, SQIVND (reference sequence). The CDR3 length is 14 residues. The ends lost 9 bases at V and 5 bases at J; junction bases unmatched: 8. Replicate PCRs for sorted subsets used approximately 220 ng DNA; this equaled 25,000 to 35,000 T cell genomes. Some clones are missing from TCRdb's copy, which holds only in-frame ones; the method was immunoSEQ multiplex PCR. Counted here are 1.5 million to 2.5 million clones, about 95% occurring once; the ten biggest clones make up 1% to 1.5%. Naive CD8 cells lacked CD45RO, underwent positive selection for CCR7 and left out terminally differentiated effector memory CD45RA+ cells. Among the donors, all were Caucasian adults who lived in Nashville, Tennessee.

The chain recombines TRBV19 with TRBJ1-5; TRBD1 matches 9 bases. The TCR sequence derives from a man aged 18 to 29 in good health. The sequenced sample consisted of naive CD8+ T cells sorted from blood. Written as DNA, the CDR3 is TGTGCCAGCTCTGTCGACAGGGGGGATCAGCCCCAGCATTTT. The encoded protein is CASSVDRGDQPQHF.